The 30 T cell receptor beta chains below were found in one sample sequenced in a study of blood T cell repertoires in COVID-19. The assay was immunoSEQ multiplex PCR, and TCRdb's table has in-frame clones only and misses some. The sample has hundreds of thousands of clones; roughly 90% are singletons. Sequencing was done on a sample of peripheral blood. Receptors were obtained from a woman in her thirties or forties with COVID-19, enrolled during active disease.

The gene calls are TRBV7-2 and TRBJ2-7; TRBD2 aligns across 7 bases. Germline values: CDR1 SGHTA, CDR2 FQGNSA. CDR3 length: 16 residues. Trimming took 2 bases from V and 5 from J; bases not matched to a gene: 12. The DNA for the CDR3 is TGTGCCAGCAGCTTACTCGCGGGAGTAGGATCCCACGAGCAGTACTTC. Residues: CASSLLAGVGSHEQYF.

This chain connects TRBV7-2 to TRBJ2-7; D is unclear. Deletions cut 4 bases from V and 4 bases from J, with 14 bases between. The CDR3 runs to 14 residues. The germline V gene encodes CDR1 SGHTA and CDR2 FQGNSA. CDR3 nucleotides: TGTGCCAGCAGCTCCGCAGGTGCGAAGTACGAGCAGTACTTC. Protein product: CASSSAGAKYEQYF.

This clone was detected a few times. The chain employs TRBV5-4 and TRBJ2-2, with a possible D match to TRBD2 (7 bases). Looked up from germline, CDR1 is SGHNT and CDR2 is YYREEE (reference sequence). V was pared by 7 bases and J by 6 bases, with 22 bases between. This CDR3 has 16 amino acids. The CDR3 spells CASRGGAPGGPGELFF. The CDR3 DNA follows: TGTGCCAGCCGTGGGGGGGCCCCCGGGGGTCCCGGGGAGCTGTTTTTT.

The CDR3 DNA reads as TGTGCCAGTAGTATAATGGCGGCCGGTGACCAAGAGACCCAGTACTTC. This sequence encodes CASSIMAAGDQETQYF. This chain links TRBV19 with TRBJ2-5; D is unclear. CDR1 and CDR2 (germline): LNHDA, SQIVND (reference sequence). The V and J ends lost 2 bases and 0 bases respectively, with 13 bases between them. CDR3 length equals 16 residues. Full variable domain (missing parts from reference TRBV19 and TRBJ2-5): DGGITQSPKYLFRKEGQNVTLSCEQNLNHDAMYWYRQDPGQGLRLIYYSQIVNDFQKGDIAEGYSVSREKKESFPLTVTSAQKNPTAFYLCASSIMAAGDQETQYFGPGTRLLVL.

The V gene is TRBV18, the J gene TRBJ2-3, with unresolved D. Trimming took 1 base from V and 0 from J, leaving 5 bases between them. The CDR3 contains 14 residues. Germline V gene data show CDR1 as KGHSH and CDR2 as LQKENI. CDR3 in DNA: TGTGCCAGCTCACCACTTTTAAGCACAGATACGCAGTATTTT. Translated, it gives CASSPLLSTDTQYF.

The CDR3 protein is CASTRNSGVGETQYF. As DNA, the CDR3 is TGTGCCAGCACCCGAAATAGCGGAGTCGGGGAGACCCAGTACTTC. The J gene is TRBJ2-5, the V gene TRBV27; TRBD2 might be the D (6 bases). This CDR3 has 15 residues. Trimming took off 7 bases at V and 5 bases at J, with 20 bases between the two ends. CDR1 and CDR2 (germline): MNHEY, SMNVEV (reference sequence).

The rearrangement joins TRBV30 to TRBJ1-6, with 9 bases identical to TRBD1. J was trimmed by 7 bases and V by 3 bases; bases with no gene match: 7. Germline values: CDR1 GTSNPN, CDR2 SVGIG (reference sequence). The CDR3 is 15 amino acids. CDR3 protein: CAWSPLTGGNSPLHF. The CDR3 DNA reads TGTGCCTGGAGCCCTCTGACAGGGGGAAATTCACCCCTCCACTTT. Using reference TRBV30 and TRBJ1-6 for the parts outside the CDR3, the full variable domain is SQTIHQWPATLVQPVGSPLSLECTVEGTSNPNLYWYRQAAGRGLQLLFYSVGIGQISSEVPQNLSASRPQDRQFILSSKKLLLSDSGFYLCAWSPLTGGNSPLHFGNGTRLTVT.

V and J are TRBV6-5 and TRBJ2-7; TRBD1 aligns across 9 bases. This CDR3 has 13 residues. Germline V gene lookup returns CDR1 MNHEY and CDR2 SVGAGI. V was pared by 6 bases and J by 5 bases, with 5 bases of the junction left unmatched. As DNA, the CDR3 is TGTGCCAGCAGGAGGACAGGGGAGGACGAGCAGTACTTC. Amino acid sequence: CASRRTGEDEQYF.

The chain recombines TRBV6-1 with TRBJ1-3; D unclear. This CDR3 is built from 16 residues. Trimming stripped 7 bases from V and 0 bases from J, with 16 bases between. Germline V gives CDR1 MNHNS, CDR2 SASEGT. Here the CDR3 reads CASNEGGPDSGNTIYF. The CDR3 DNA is TGTGCCAGCAATGAGGGAGGGCCAGACTCTGGAAACACCATATATTTT.

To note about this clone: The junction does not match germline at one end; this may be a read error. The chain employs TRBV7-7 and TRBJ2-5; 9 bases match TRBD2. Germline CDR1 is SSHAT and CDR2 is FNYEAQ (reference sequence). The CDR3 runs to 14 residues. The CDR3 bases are TGTGCTAGCAGCTTGGGACTAGCAGGAGAGACCCAGTACTTC. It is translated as CASSLGLAGETQYF.

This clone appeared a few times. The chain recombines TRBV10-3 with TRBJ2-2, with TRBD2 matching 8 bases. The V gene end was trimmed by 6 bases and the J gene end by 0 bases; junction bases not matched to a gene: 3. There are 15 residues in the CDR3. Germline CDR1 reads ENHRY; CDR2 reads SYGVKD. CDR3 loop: CAIRPAGANTGELFF. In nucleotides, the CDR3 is TGTGCCATCAGGCCAGCGGGAGCGAACACCGGGGAGCTGTTTTTT.

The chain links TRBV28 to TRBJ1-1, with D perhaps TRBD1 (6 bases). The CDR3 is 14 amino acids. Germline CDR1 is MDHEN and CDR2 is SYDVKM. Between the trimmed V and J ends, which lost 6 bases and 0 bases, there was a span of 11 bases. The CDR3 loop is CASRRGHMNTEAFF. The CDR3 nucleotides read TGTGCCAGCAGAAGGGGACATATGAACACTGAAGCTTTCTTT.

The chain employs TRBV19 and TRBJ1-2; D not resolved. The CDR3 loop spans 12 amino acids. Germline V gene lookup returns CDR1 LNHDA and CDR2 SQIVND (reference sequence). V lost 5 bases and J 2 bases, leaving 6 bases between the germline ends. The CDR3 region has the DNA TGTGCCAGTAGTGCGTCCAACTATGGCTACACCTTC. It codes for CASSASNYGYTF.

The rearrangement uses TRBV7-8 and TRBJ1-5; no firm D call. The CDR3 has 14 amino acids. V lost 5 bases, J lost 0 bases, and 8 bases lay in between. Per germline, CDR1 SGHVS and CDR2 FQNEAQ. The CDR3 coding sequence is TGTGCCAGCAGCCTAGGGCCTAGCAATCAGCCCCAGCATTTT. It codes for CASSLGPSNQPQHF. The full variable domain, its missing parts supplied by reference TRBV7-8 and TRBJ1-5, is GAGVSQSPRYKVAKRGQDVALRCDPISGHVSLFWYQQALGQGPEFLTYFQNEAQLDKSGLPSDRFFAERPEGSVSTLKIQRTQQEDSAVYLCASSLGPSNQPQHFGDGTRLSIL.

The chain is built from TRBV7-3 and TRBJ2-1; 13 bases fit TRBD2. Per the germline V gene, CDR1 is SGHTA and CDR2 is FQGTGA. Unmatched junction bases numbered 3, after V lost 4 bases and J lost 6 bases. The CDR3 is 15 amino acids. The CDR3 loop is CASSSRLAGGNEQFF. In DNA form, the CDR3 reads TGTGCCAGCAGCTCTCGACTAGCGGGAGGCAATGAGCAGTTCTTC.

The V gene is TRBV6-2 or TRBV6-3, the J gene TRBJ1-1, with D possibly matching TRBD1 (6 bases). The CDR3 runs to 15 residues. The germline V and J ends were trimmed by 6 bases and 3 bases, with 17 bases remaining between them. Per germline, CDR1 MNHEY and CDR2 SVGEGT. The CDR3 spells CASSRVQGVDTEAFF. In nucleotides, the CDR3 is TGTGCCAGCAGCCGCGTACAGGGAGTGGACACTGAAGCTTTCTTT.

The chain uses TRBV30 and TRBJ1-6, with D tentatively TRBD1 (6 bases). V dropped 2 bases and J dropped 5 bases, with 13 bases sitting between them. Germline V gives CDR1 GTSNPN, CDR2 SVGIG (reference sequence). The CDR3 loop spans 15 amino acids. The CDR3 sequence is CAWSPGQLNNSPLHF. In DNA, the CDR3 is TGTGCCTGGAGTCCCGGACAGCTTAATAATTCACCCCTCCACTTT.

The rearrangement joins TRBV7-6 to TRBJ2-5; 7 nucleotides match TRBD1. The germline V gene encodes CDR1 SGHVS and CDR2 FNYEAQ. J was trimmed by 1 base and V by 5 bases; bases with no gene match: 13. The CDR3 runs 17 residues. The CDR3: CASSPLGTVFSQETQYF. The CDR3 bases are TGTGCCAGCAGCCCCCTAGGGACAGTCTTTAGCCAAGAGACCCAGTACTTC.

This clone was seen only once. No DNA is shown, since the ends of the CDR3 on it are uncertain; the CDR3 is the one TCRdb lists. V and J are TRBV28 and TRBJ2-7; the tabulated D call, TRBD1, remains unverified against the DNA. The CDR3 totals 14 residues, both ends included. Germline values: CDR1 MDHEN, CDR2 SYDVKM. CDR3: CASSLWGEGTITAV.

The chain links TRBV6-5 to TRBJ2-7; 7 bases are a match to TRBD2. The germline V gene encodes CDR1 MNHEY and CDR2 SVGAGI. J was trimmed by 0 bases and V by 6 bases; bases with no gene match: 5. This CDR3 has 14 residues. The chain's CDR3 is CASRLSGASYEQYF. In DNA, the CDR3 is TGTGCCAGCAGATTAAGCGGGGCCTCCTACGAGCAGTACTTC.

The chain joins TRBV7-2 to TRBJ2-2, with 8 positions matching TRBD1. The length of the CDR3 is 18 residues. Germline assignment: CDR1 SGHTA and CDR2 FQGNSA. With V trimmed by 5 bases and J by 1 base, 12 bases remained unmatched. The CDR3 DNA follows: TGTGCCAGCAGCCCCCGGGACAGGACCCAAAGGAACACCGGGGAGCTGTTTTTT. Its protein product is CASSPRDRTQRNTGELFF.

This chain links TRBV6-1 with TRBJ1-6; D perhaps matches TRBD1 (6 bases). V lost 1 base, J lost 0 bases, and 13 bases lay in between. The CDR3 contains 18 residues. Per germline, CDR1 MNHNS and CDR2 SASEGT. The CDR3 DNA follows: TGTGCCAGCAGTGAAGACAGGGCAACTAGCTCCTATAATTCACCCCTCCACTTT. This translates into CASSEDRATSSYNSPLHF.

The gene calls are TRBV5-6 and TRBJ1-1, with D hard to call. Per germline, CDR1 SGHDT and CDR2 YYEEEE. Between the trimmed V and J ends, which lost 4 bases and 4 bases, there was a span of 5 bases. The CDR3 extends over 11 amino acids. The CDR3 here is CASSRGTEAFF. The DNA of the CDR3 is TGTGCCAGCAGCCGGGGCACTGAAGCTTTCTTT.

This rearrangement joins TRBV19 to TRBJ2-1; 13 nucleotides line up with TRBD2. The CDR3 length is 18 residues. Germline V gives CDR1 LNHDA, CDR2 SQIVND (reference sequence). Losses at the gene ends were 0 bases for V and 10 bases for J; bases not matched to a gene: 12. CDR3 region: CASSIDASGTSGVAEQFF. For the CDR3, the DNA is TGTGCCAGTAGTATAGATGCCTCCGGGACTAGCGGGGTAGCCGAGCAGTTCTTC.

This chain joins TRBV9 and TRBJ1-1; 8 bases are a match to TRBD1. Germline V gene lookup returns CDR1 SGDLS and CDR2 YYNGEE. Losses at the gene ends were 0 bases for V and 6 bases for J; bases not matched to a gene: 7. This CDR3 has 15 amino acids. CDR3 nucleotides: TGTGCCAGCAGCGTAGGGGTGACAGGGGTCCCTGAAGCTTTCTTT. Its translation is CASSVGVTGVPEAFF.

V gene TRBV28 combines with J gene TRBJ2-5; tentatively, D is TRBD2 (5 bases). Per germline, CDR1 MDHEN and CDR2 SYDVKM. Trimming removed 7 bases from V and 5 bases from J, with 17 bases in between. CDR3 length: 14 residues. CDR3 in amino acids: CASITSRGLETQYF. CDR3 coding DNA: TGTGCCAGCATCACCAGCAGAGGGCTGGAGACCCAGTACTTC.

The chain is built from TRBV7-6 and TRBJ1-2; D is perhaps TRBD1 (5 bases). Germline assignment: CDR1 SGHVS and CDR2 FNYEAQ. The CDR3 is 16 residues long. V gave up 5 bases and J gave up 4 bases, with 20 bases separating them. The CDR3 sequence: CASSESQGGYSYGYTF. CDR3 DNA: TGTGCCAGCAGCGAATCTCAGGGAGGATATAGCTATGGCTACACCTTC.

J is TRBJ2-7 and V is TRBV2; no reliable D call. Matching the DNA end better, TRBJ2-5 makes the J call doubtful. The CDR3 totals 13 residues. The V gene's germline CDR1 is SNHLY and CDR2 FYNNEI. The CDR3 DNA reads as TGTGCCAGCAGTCTCCGGCCTCGGGAGACCCAGTACTTC. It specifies CASSLRPRETQYF.

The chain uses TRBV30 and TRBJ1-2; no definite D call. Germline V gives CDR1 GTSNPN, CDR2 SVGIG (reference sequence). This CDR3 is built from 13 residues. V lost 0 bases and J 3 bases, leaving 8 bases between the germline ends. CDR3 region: CAWSVGRDYGYTF. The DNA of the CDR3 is TGTGCCTGGAGTGTAGGCCGGGACTATGGCTACACCTTC.

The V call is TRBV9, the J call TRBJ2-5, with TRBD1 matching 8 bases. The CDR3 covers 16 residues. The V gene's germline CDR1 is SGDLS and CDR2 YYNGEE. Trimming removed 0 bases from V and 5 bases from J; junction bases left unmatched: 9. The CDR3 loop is CASSVGNAGGEETQYF. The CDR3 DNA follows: TGTGCCAGCAGCGTAGGGAACGCAGGGGGCGAGGAGACCCAGTACTTC.